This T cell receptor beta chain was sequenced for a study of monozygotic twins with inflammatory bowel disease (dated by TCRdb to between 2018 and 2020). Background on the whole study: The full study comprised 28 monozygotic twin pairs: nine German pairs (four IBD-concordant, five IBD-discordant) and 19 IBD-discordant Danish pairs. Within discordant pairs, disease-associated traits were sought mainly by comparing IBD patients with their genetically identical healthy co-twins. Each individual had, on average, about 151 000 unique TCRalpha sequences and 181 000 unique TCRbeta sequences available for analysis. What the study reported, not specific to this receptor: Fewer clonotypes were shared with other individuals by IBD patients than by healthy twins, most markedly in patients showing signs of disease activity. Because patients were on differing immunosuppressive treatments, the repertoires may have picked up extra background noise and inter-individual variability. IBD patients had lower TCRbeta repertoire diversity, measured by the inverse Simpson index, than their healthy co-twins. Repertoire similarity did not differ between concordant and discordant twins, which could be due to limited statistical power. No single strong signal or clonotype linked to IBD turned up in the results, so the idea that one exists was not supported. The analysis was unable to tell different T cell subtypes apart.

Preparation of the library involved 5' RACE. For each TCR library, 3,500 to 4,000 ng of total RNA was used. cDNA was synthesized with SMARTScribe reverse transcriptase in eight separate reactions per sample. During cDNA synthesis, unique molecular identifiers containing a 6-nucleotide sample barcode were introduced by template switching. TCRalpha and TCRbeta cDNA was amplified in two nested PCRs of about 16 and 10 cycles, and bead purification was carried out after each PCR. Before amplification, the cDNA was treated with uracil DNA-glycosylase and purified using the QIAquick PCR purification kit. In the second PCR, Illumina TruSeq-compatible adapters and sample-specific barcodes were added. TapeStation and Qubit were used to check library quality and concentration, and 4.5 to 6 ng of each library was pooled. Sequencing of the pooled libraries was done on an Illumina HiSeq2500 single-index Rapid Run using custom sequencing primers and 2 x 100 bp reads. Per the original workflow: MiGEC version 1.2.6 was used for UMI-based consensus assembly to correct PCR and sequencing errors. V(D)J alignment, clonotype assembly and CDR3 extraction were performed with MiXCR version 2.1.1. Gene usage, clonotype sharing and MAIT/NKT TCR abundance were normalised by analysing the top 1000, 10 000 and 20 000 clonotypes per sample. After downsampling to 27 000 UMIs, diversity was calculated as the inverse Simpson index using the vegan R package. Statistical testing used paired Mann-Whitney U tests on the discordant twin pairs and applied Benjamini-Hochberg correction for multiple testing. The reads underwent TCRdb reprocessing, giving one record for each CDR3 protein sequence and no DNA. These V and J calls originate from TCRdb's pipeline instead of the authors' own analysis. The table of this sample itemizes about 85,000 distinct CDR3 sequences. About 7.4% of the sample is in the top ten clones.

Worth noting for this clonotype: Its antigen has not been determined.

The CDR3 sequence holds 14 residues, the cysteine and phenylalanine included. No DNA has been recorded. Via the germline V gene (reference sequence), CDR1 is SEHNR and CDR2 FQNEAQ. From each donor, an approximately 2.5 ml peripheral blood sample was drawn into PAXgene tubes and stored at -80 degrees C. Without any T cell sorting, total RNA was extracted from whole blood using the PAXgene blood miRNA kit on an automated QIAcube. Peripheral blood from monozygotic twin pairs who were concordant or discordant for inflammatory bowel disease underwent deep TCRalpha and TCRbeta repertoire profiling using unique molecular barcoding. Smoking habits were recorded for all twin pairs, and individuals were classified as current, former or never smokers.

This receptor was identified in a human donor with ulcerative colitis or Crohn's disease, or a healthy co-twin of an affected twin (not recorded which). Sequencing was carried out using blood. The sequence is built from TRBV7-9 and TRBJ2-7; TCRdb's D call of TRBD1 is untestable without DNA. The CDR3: CASSSRDRAHEQYF.